This entry lists 25 T cell receptor beta chains sequenced from one sample in a study of T cell repertoires in cytomegalovirus infection. TCRdb recomputed calls from the reads with MiXCR, one row per CDR3 protein. The table shows hundreds of thousands of distinct CDR3 sequences, with 35% occurring only once. Sequencing was carried out using PBMCs. These receptors all stem from a human donor in good health (CMV status not recorded). Some clones in this sample may be carry-over from other donors' samples.

The chain carries TRBV10-3 and TRBJ1-3; weak D call: TRBD1 (5 bases). V was cut by 0 bases and J by 4 bases, with 7 bases left in between. The CDR3 length is 14 residues. Germline CDR1 and CDR2: ENHRY and SYGVKD. The CDR3 protein is CAISESTEGNTIYF. CDR3 nucleotides: TGTGCCATCAGTGAGTCGACAGAAGGAAACACCATATATTTT.

This clonotype has a handful of counts. The chain couples TRBV12-3 or TRBV12-4 to TRBJ2-2; 7 bases match TRBD2. The CDR3 runs to 17 residues. J was trimmed by 1 base and V by 7 bases; bases with no gene match: 12. CDR3 in amino acids: CASIPGEGAENTGELFF. DNA of the CDR3: TGTGCCAGCATCCCGGGGGAGGGAGCAGAGAACACCGGGGAGCTGTTTTTT.

V and J are TRBV6-2 or TRBV6-3 and TRBJ2-3, with 8 bases fitting TRBD2. V was clipped by 2 bases and J by 5 bases; unmatched bases: 6. Germline CDR1 reads MNHEY; CDR2 reads SVGEGT. This CDR3 has 15 amino acids. CDR3 region: CASSYRGGRGDTQYF. CDR3 bases: TGTGCCAGCAGTTACCGGGGGGGCCGCGGAGATACGCAGTATTTT.

This clonotype has a handful of counts. V usage is TRBV4-1 and J usage is TRBJ1-2; 10 nucleotides align to TRBD1. The length of the CDR3 is 17 residues. Germline V CDR1 and CDR2: MGHRA, YSYEKL. V trimming: 1 base; J trimming: 2 bases; junction bases outside the gene matches: 7. Written as DNA, the CDR3 is TGCGCCAGCAGCCAAGTTACGGGACAGGGGCGCAACTATGGCTACACCTTC. Its protein product is CASSQVTGQGRNYGYTF.

The chain uses TRBV18 and TRBJ2-2; unclear D gene. V lost 2 bases and J lost 4, with 8 bases in between. This CDR3 is 14 amino acids long. Germline V gene data show CDR1 as KGHSH and CDR2 as LQKENI. CDR3 in DNA: TGTGCCAGCTCACCAGCCGCCCGCACCGGGGAGCTGTTTTTT. Protein: CASSPAARTGELFF. Based on the CDR3 plus reference TRBV18 and TRBJ2-2, the full variable domain is NAGVMQNPRHLVRRRGQEARLRCSPMKGHSHVYWYRQLPEEGLKFMVYLQKENIIDESGMPKERFSAEFPKEGPSILRIQQVVRGDSAAYFCASSPAARTGELFFGEGSRLTVL.

CDR3 protein: CSVPGGAETQYF. The CDR3 nucleotides are TGCAGCGTTCCAGGGGGCGCGGAGACCCAGTACTTC. V gene TRBV29-1 combines with J gene TRBJ2-5; 8 nucleotides align to TRBD1. J was trimmed by 5 bases and V by 5 bases; bases with no gene match: 4. The germline V gene has CDR1 SQVTM and CDR2 ANQGSEA. This CDR3 region has 12 residues.

The V call is TRBV12-3 or TRBV12-4, the J call TRBJ1-1; 7 nucleotides line up with TRBD1. This CDR3 region has 13 residues. V was pared by 5 bases and J by 10 bases, with 10 bases of the junction left unmatched. The CDR3 spells CASSPLTGRGAFF. The CDR3 nucleotides are TGTGCCAGCAGTCCCTTGACAGGGAGGGGAGCTTTCTTT.

This clonotype has ten or more counts. Here the CDR3 reads CASSLVHQTGPGNTIYF. Here the CDR3 DNA reads TGTGCCAGCAGCTTAGTTCACCAGACAGGGCCCGGAAACACCATATATTTT. The V gene is TRBV7-2, the J gene TRBJ1-3; 7 positions agree with TRBD1. Germline V gives CDR1 SGHTA, CDR2 FQGNSA. The CDR3 is 17 residues long. Losses at the gene ends were 1 base for V and 4 bases for J; bases not matched to a gene: 10.

Concerning this clonotype: A junction boundary mismatches the germline segment, possibly from a read error. The chain employs TRBV7-2 and TRBJ2-5; D may match TRBD1 or TRBD2 (5 bases each). The CDR3 has 14 amino acids. Germline V gene lookup returns CDR1 SGHTA and CDR2 FQGNSA. The CDR3 coding sequence is TGTGCCAGCGAAGAGAGGGGAGTAATAGAGACCCATTACTTC. Protein: CASEERGVIETHYF. Together with reference TRBV7-2 and TRBJ2-5, the CDR3 gives the full variable domain: GAGVSQSPSNKVTEKGKDVELRCDPISGHTALYWYRQSLGQGLEFLIYFQGNSAPDKSGLPSDRFSAERTGGSVSTLTIQRTQQEDSAVYLCASEERGVIETHYFGPGTRLLVL.

This clonotype turned up a few times. This rearrangement joins TRBV19 to TRBJ2-1; TRBD2 aligns across 13 bases. The germline V gene encodes CDR1 LNHDA and CDR2 SQIVND (reference sequence). The CDR3 loop spans 16 amino acids. The ends lost 6 bases at V and 6 bases at J; junction bases unmatched: 8. CDR3 region: CASSPRTSGSINEQFF. CDR3 sequence (DNA): TGTGCCAGTAGCCCCCGGACTAGCGGGAGTATCAATGAGCAGTTCTTC.

This clonotype was counted at least ten times. This chain joins TRBV28 and TRBJ2-7, with D maybe TRBD2 (5 bases). CDR1 is MDHEN, CDR2 SYDVKM, per germline. The ends were cut back, 8 bases at V and 0 bases at J, with 11 bases in the middle. The CDR3 is made up of 13 amino acids. CDR3 loop: CASRAGHSYEQYF. DNA for the CDR3: TGTGCCAGCCGGGCGGGCCACTCCTACGAGCAGTACTTC.

This clonotype was counted a few times. The rearrangement joins TRBV28 to TRBJ2-5; 8 bases are shared with TRBD2. The V gene end was trimmed by 2 bases and the J gene end by 4 bases; junction bases not matched to a gene: 9. Germline values: CDR1 MDHEN, CDR2 SYDVKM. The CDR3 is 16 amino acids. The DNA of the CDR3 is TGTGCCAGCAGTTTACCTCGTGCGGGGGGAGGAGAGACCCAGTACTTC. It specifies CASSLPRAGGGETQYF.

This clonotype was picked up a small number of times. This chain joins TRBV20-1 and TRBJ2-3, with D tentatively TRBD1 or TRBD2 (5 bases each). Per germline, CDR1 DFQATT and CDR2 SNEGSKA (reference sequence). Between the trimmed V and J ends, which lost 4 bases and 6 bases, there was a span of 26 bases. The CDR3 consists of 17 residues. The CDR3 spells CSATLTPPWGPSDTQYF. CDR3 coding DNA: TGCAGTGCTACGCTTACTCCTCCTTGGGGACCCTCGGATACGCAGTATTTT.

This clonotype came up a few times. The chain recombines TRBV5-1 with TRBJ2-1; 10 bases match TRBD2. CDR3 length: 14 amino acids. The ends lost 5 bases at V and 7 bases at J; junction bases unmatched: 6. From germline, CDR1 is SGHRS and CDR2 YFSETQ. The CDR3, as DNA: TGCGCCAGCAGTGGGGGACTAGCGCTTAATGAGCAGTTCTTC. Residues: CASSGGLALNEQFF.

The V gene is TRBV19, the J gene TRBJ2-1; TRBD2 agrees at 9 bases. The CDR3 length is 19 residues. The V gene end was trimmed by 4 bases and the J gene end by 0 bases; junction bases not matched to a gene: 13. CDR1 and CDR2 from the germline V gene are LNHDA and SQIVND (reference sequence). CDR3 protein: CASSRSAGGLPSSYNEQFF. The CDR3 nucleotides read TGTGCCAGTAGTAGATCGGCGGGGGGGCTCCCGAGCTCCTACAATGAGCAGTTCTTC.

The CDR3 DNA follows: TGTGCCAGCAGTTGGACACCGAACACTGAAGCTTTCTTT. Protein: CASSWTPNTEAFF. The chain is built from TRBV6-5 and TRBJ1-1, with a possible D match to TRBD1 (5 bases). Germline assignment: CDR1 MNHEY and CDR2 SVGAGI. V lost 4 bases and J 1 base, leaving 7 bases between the germline ends. The CDR3 sequence is 13 residues long.

In this sample, this clonotype turned up a few times. The rearrangement links TRBV27 to TRBJ1-1; D is uncertain. This CDR3 has 14 residues. In germline, CDR1 is MNHEY, CDR2 SMNVEV (reference sequence). V dropped 4 bases and J dropped 2 bases, with 11 bases sitting between them. The CDR3 DNA reads as TGTGCCAGCAGTTCTGAAACAAGAAACACTGAAGCTTTCTTT. Its protein product is CASSSETRNTEAFF.

In its sample, this clonotype was seen many times. The genes are TRBV7-2 and TRBJ2-1; a weak D match, TRBD1 (5 bases). The CDR3 contains 13 residues. Trimming stripped 1 base from V and 7 bases from J, with 8 bases between. Germline V lookup: CDR1 SGHTA, CDR2 FQGNSA. The CDR3 region has the DNA TGTGCCAGCAGCTTAGGGGGCGAGAATGAGCAGTTCTTC. Residues: CASSLGGENEQFF.

The chain employs TRBV11-2 and TRBJ2-1; D gene ambiguous. Germline V lookup: CDR1 SGHAT, CDR2 FQNNGV. Trimming removed 1 base from V and 8 bases from J, with 18 bases in between. The CDR3 consists of 16 residues. The CDR3 DNA is TGTGCCAGCAGCTTAGTCACCCCAACCTCATTTGATGAGCAGTTCTTC. Encoded protein: CASSLVTPTSFDEQFF.

CDR3 loop: CASRWGRDTEAFF. CDR3 nucleotides: TGTGCCAGCAGATGGGGGCGGGACACTGAAGCTTTCTTT. The chain joins TRBV25-1 to TRBJ1-1, with D perhaps matching TRBD1 (6 bases). V lost 6 bases to trimming and J lost 3 bases, with 11 bases between them. The CDR3 sequence is 13 residues long. CDR1 and CDR2 (germline): MGHDK, SYGVNS.

This clonotype has more than one count but fewer than ten. J is TRBJ2-5 and V is TRBV29-1; D is possibly TRBD2 (5 bases). CDR3 size: 14 residues. Trimming took 3 bases from V and 3 from J, leaving 14 bases between them. Germline V lookup: CDR1 SQVTM, CDR2 ANQGSEA. CDR3 DNA: TGCAGCGTTGAGAGGGTTGGAGTAGAAGAGACCCAGTACTTC. Its protein product is CSVERVGVEETQYF.

This clonotype was observed a few times. This chain connects TRBV7-2 to TRBJ1-5, with D perhaps matching TRBD1 (6 bases). V was trimmed by 5 bases and J by 6 bases, leaving 17 bases between them. The CDR3 is 15 residues long. Germline loops: CDR1 SGHTA, CDR2 FQGNSA. Written as DNA, the CDR3 is TGTGCCAGCAGCCTCAGGACAGTTGGAGGTCAGCCCCAGCATTTT. It translates to CASSLRTVGGQPQHF.

Only a few counts were recorded for this clonotype. The chain employs TRBV6-5 and TRBJ2-1; the D is unclear. V was pared by 5 bases and J by 2 bases, with 16 bases between. Germline-derived CDR1 and CDR2 are MNHEY and SVGAGI. This CDR3 contains 16 residues. The CDR3 is CASSTLQITTYNEQFF. As DNA, the CDR3 is TGTGCCAGCAGTACCCTTCAGATAACAACCTACAATGAGCAGTTCTTC.

This rearrangement joins TRBV12-3 or TRBV12-4 to TRBJ2-1, with 8 positions matching TRBD2. The CDR3 length is 16 residues. Trimming at V came to 3 bases and at J to 2 bases, leaving 6 bases not matched to a gene. In DNA, the CDR3 is TGTGCCAGCAGTTTCTTTGCGGGAGGCACCTACAATGAGCAGTTCTTC. Protein product: CASSFFAGGTYNEQFF.

This chain joins TRBV7-9 and TRBJ1-1, with 7 bases identical to TRBD1. The CDR3 sequence is 14 residues long. Germline V gives CDR1 SEHNR, CDR2 FQNEAQ (reference sequence). V trimming: 5 bases; J trimming: 0 bases; junction bases outside the gene matches: 3. The CDR3 bases are TGTGCCAGCAGCCGGGACAGCGTGAACACTGAAGCTTTCTTT. Translating gives CASSRDSVNTEAFF.